Following are 13 T cell receptor beta chains from one sample sequenced in a study of OX40 agonist ivuxolimab in advanced cancers. Profiled with immunoSEQ multiplex PCR; TCRdb holds only in-frame clones, not every one. The sample has more than 65,000 clones, more than 85% seen once. The sequences come from CD4+ or CD8+ T cells sorted from blood, collected in a trial of the OX40 agonist ivuxolimab. These receptors were collected from an adult with an advanced solid tumor such as melanoma, head and neck, liver or kidney cancer.

The chain joins TRBV30 to TRBJ1-3, with TRBD1 as a possible D gene (5 bases). The germline V gene has CDR1 GTSNPN and CDR2 SVGIG (reference sequence). This CDR3 is built from 16 residues. Trimming removed 2 bases from V and 2 bases from J, with 16 bases in between. The CDR3 reads CAWSQNRTTPGNTIYF. CDR3 in DNA: TGTGCCTGGAGTCAAAACAGGACTACGCCTGGAAACACCATATATTTT.

This clone appeared once. The V gene is TRBV13, the J gene TRBJ2-5, with 12 bases that match TRBD1. V lost 4 bases to trimming and J lost 5 bases; unmatched junction nucleotides: 2. Germline CDR1 reads PRHDT; CDR2 reads FYEKMQ (reference sequence). The CDR3 length is 14 residues. The CDR3 region is CASSSGQGAETQYF. Here the CDR3 DNA reads TGTGCCAGCAGCTCGGGACAGGGGGCTGAGACCCAGTACTTC. The variable domain in full, completed from reference TRBV13 and TRBJ2-5, reads AAGVIQSPRHLIKEKRETATLKCYPIPRHDTVYWYQQGPGQDPQFLISFYEKMQSDKGSIPDRFSAQQFSDYHSELNMSSLELGDSALYFCASSSGQGAETQYFGPGTRLLVL.

The V call is TRBV18, the J call TRBJ2-2, with TRBD2 identical over 8 bases. V was clipped by 3 bases and J by 0 bases; unmatched bases: 0. CDR3 size: 15 residues. Looked up from germline, CDR1 is KGHSH and CDR2 is LQKENI. CDR3 DNA sequence: TGTGCCAGCTCACCGGGACTAGCGAACACCGGGGAGCTGTTTTTT. It translates to CASSPGLANTGELFF.

The J gene is TRBJ2-7, the V gene TRBV10-3; the match to TRBD1 covers 9 bases. The CDR3 has 14 amino acids. Germline CDR1 is ENHRY and CDR2 is SYGVKD. With 4 bases clipped from V and 5 bases from J, the junction kept 6 bases outside the gene matches. The CDR3 nucleotides read TGTGCCATCAGTGGATTGGGACAGGGTAACGAGCAGTACTTC. Its protein is CAISGLGQGNEQYF.

V and J are TRBV5-1 and TRBJ1-1, with 7 bases identical to TRBD1. This CDR3 contains 14 residues. Germline CDR1 is SGHRS and CDR2 is YFSETQ. J gave up 4 bases and V 4 bases, and 7 bases lay outside the gene matches. CDR3 DNA: TGCGCCAGCAGCCCGTTCGACAGGGTCACTGAAGCTTTCTTT. It translates to CASSPFDRVTEAFF.

This clone occurred a few times. This sequence joins TRBV7-9 and TRBJ1-1; tentatively, D is TRBD1 (6 bases). CDR1 SEHNR and CDR2 FQNEAQ come from the germline V gene (reference sequence). V lost 0 bases and J lost 8, with 16 bases in between. The CDR3 consists of 15 residues. The CDR3 region has the DNA TGTGCCAGCAGCTTAGCGGGGGCAGGCGGTAAGGAAGCTTTCTTT. This sequence encodes CASSLAGAGGKEAFF.

A few counts support this clone. The V call is TRBV7-9, the J call TRBJ2-6; D perhaps matches TRBD1 (7 bases). Trimming left V 8 bases short and J 0 bases short, with 17 bases between. The CDR3 is 17 amino acids. Germline V gives CDR1 SEHNR, CDR2 FQNEAQ (reference sequence). The CDR3 DNA is TGTGCCAGCGCGGGACAGACAGGAGGCTCTGGGGCCAACGTCCTGACTTTC. This encodes CASAGQTGGSGANVLTF.

This chain connects TRBV7-3 to TRBJ2-2; 10 positions agree with TRBD2. CDR1 and CDR2 from the germline V gene are SGHTA and FQGTGA. The CDR3 spans 16 residues. J gave up 4 bases and V 5 bases, and 7 bases lay outside the gene matches. CDR3 nucleotide sequence: TGTGCCAGCAGCACACGGACTAGCGGTTCCACCGGGGAGCTGTTTTTT. It encodes CASSTRTSGSTGELFF. The variable domain in full, with the rest retrieved from reference TRBV7-3 and TRBJ2-2, is GAGVSQTPSNKVTEKGKYVELRCDPISGHTALYWYRQSLGQGPEFLIYFQGTGAADDSGLPNDRFFAVRPEGSVSTLKIQRTERGDSAVYLCASSTRTSGSTGELFFGEGSRLTVL.

The rearrangement joins TRBV7-3 to TRBJ1-2, with TRBD1 matching over 7 bases. The trim removed 2 bases at V and 6 bases at J, leaving 15 bases unmatched. Germline CDR1 reads SGHTA; CDR2 reads FQGTGA. This CDR3 has 17 residues. CDR3: CASSLWVRQGMTNGYTF. The CDR3 DNA reads TGTGCCAGCAGCTTATGGGTCCGACAGGGTATGACGAATGGCTACACCTTC.

The rearrangement links TRBV18 to TRBJ2-5, with 8 nucleotides matching TRBD1. V shed 2 bases, J shed 4 bases, and the junction held 6 bases outside the gene matches. Per germline, CDR1 KGHSH and CDR2 LQKENI. The CDR3 contains 15 residues. In DNA, the CDR3 is TGTGCCAGCTCACCAGGGGGACAGGCCCCAGAGACCCAGTACTTC. Amino acids: CASSPGGQAPETQYF.

The gene calls are TRBV27 and TRBJ2-3; TRBD2 matches at 7 bases. Trimming cost V 6 bases and J 0 bases; bases outside gene matches: 6. Per germline, CDR1 MNHEY and CDR2 SMNVEV (reference sequence). CDR3 size: 15 residues. The CDR3 here is CASSPPSGSTDTQYF. The CDR3, as DNA: TGTGCCAGCAGCCCACCTAGCGGAAGCACAGATACGCAGTATTTT.

The chain combines TRBV7-3 with TRBJ2-2; possibly TRBD1 for D (6 bases). In germline, CDR1 is SGHTA, CDR2 FQGTGA. The CDR3 is 15 residues long. V gave up 4 bases and J gave up 0 bases, with 9 bases separating them. As DNA, the CDR3 is TGTGCCAGCAGCTCGGGACAAGCGAACACCGGGGAGCTGTTTTTT. Protein: CASSSGQANTGELFF.

The genes are TRBV18 and TRBJ1-5; D is unclear. Deletions cut 4 bases from V and 3 bases from J, with 4 bases between. Germline V CDR1 and CDR2: KGHSH, LQKENI. The CDR3 is 12 amino acids. DNA for the CDR3: TGTGCCAGCTCACGGCCCAATCAGCCCCAGCATTTT. It specifies CASSRPNQPQHF.